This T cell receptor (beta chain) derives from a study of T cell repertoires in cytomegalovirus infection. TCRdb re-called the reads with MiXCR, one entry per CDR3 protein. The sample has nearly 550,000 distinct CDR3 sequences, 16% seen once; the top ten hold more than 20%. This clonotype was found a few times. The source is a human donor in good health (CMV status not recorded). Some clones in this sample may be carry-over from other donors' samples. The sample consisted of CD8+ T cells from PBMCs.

The CDR3 nucleotides read TGTGCCAGCAGCCAACTTGCTGGAAATACGCAGTATTTT. It yields the protein CASSQLAGNTQYF. The chain combines TRBV4-2 with TRBJ2-3; D remains ambiguous. Germline V gives CDR1 LGHNA, CDR2 YNFKEQ. Trimming took off 2 bases at V and 7 bases at J, with 10 bases between the two ends. The CDR3 runs 13 residues.